This T cell receptor beta chain was obtained from a study of OX40 agonist ivuxolimab in advanced cancers. Whole-study context: Eligibility admitted prior anti-PD-1, anti-PD-L1 or anti-CTLA-4 therapy; 40% had some. Overall study findings and caveats: Dose levels from 0.1 to 3.0 mg/kg saw CD4+ and CD8+ blood T cells expand clonally by week 6.

This CDR3 has 11 amino acids. V lost 7 bases, J lost 11 bases, and 17 bases lay in between. Germline lookup yields CDR1 SQVTM and CDR2 ANQGSEA. The method was immunoSEQ multiplex PCR; TCRdb's version includes in-frame clones alone and lacks a portion of them. The table shows fewer than 80,000 clones, with approximately 86% occurring only once. With regard to this clone: Its specificity is unknown.

Sequenced material: CD4+ or CD8+ T cells sorted from blood, taken in a trial of the OX40 agonist ivuxolimab. V usage is TRBV29-1 and J usage is TRBJ1-1; D gene ambiguous. This TCR was recovered from an adult with an advanced solid tumor such as melanoma, head and neck, liver or kidney cancer. CDR3: CSGQIERAAFF. CDR3 nucleotide sequence: TGCAGCGGTCAGATTGAACGGGCGGCTTTCTTT.